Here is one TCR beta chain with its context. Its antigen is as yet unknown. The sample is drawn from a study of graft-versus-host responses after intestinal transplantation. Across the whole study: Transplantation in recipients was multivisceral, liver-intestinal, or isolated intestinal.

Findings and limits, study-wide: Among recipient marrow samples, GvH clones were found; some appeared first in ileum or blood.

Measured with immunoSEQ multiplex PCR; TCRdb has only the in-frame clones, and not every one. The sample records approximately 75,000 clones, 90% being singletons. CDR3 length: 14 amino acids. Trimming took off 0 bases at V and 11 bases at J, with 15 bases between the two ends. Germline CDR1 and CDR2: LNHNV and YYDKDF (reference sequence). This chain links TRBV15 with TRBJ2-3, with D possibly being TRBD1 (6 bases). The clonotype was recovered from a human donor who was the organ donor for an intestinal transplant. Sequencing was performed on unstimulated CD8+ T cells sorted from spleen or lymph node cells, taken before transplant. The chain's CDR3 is CATSRDRTAHGQYF. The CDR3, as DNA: TGTGCCACCAGCAGAGACCGGACAGCGCACGGGCAGTATTTT.